This T cell receptor (beta chain) appears in the sequencing data of a study of vaccination effects on CD4 cells after COVID-19. Study context: Antigen-specific CD4+ T cell clonotypes were called by their expansion after viral peptide-pool culture in ViraFEST. It was two doses of either the BNT162b2 or mRNA-1273 vaccine that participants received.

Scientists isolated CD4+ T cells after an approximately ten-day culture period ended. Recipients of the vaccine had no prior SARS-CoV-2 infection and negative nucleocapsid antibodies. Trimming took off 6 bases at V and 5 bases at J, with 10 bases between the two ends. The CDR3 loop spans 11 amino acids. Germline loops: CDR1 DFQATT, CDR2 SNEGSKA (reference sequence). Here immunoSEQ multiplex PCR was the method, and the copy in TCRdb shows in-frame clones only, minus some. Altogether around 70,000 clones are present, around 77% being singletons, with the ten largest covering 2% to 2.5%. This clone has just one count. Its antigen remains unknown.

The source was CD4+ T cells from PBMCs cultured without peptide, collected before COVID-19 vaccination. The chain uses TRBV20-1 and TRBJ1-1, with D perhaps TRBD1 (5 bases). This TCR came from a human donor who received a COVID-19 vaccine. Here the CDR3 reads CSAGAPTEAFF. CDR3 coding DNA: TGCAGTGCCGGGGCGCCGACTGAAGCTTTCTTT.